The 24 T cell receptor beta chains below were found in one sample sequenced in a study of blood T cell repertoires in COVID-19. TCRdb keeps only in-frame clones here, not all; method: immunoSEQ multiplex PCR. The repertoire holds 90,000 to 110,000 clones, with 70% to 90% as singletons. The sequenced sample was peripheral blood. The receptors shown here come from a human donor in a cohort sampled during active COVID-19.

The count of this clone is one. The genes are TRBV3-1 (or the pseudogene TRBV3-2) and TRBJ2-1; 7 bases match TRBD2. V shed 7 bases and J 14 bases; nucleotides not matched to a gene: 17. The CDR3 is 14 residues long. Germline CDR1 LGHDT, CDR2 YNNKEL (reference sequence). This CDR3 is CASNNGGGGPRKFF. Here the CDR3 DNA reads TGTGCCAGCAACAATGGTGGGGGGGGACCCAGAAAGTTCTTC.

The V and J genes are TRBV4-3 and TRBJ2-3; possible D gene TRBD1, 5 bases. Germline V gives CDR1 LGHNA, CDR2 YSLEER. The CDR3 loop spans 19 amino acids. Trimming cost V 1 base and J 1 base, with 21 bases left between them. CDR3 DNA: TGCGCCAGCAGCCAAGTGGCAGGGCCCCTGGATCGGGGCACAGATACGCAGTATTTT. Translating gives CASSQVAGPLDRGTDTQYF.

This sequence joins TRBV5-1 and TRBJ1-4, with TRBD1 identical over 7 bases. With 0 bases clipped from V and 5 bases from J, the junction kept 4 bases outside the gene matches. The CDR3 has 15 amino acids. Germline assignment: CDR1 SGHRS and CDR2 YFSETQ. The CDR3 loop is CASSLGQGKNEKLFF. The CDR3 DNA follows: TGCGCCAGCAGCTTGGGACAGGGAAAAAATGAAAAACTGTTTTTT.

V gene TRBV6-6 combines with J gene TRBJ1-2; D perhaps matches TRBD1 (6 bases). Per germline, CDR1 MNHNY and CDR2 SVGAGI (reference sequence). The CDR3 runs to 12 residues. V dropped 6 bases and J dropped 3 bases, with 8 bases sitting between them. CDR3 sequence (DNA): TGTGCCAGCAGCACAGGGTACTATGGCTACACCTTC. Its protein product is CASSTGYYGYTF.

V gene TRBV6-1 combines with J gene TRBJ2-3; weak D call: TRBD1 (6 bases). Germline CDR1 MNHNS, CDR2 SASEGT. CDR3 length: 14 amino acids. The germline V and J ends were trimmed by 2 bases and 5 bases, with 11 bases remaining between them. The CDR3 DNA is TGTGCCAGCAGTGAAACCCTAGGGGGAGATACGCAGTATTTT. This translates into CASSETLGGDTQYF.

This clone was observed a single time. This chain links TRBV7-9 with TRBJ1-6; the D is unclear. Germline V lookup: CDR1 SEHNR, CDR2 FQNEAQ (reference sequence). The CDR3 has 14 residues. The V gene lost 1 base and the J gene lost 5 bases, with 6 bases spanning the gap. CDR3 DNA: TGTGCCAGCAGCTTAGAAGCTCATAATTCACCCCTCCACTTT. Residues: CASSLEAHNSPLHF.

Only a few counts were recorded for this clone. The CDR3 DNA reads TGTGCCAGTCAGGCTTTGAACACCGGGGAGCTGTTTTTT. Translation: CASQALNTGELFF. V gene TRBV3-1 (or the pseudogene TRBV3-2) combines with J gene TRBJ2-2; D is uncertain. Germline values: CDR1 LGHDT, CDR2 YNNKEL (reference sequence). This CDR3 spans 13 amino acids. The V gene lost 9 bases and the J gene lost 1 base, with 9 bases spanning the gap.

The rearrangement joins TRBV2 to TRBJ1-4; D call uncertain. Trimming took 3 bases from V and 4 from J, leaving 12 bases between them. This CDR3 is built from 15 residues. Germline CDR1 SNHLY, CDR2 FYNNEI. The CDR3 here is CASSDVGGYNEKLFF. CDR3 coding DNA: TGTGCCAGCAGTGATGTTGGCGGGTATAATGAAAAACTGTTTTTT.

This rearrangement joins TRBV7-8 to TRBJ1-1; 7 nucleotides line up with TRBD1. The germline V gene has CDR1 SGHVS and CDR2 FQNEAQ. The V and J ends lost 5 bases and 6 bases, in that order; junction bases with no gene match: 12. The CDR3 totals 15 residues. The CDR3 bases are TGTGCCAGCAGCATAGAGGGGGACAGTGACCCTGAAGCTTTCTTT. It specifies CASSIEGDSDPEAFF.

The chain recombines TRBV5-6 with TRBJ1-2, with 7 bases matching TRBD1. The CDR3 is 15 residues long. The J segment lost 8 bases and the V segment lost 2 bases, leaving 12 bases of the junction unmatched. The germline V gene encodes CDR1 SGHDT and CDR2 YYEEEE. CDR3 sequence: CASSFMKGAPRGYTF. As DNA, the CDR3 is TGTGCCAGCAGCTTCATGAAGGGGGCGCCCCGCGGCTACACCTTC.

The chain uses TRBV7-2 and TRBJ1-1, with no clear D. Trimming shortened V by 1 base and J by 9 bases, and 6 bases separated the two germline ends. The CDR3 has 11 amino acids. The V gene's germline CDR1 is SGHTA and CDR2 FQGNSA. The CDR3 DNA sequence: TGTGCCAGCAGCTTAGGGCCCCAAGCTTTCTTT. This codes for CASSLGPQAFF. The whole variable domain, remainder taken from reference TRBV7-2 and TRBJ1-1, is GAGVSQSPSNKVTEKGKDVELRCDPISGHTALYWYRQSLGQGLEFLIYFQGNSAPDKSGLPSDRFSAERTGGSVSTLTIQRTQQEDSAVYLCASSLGPQAFFGQGTRLTVV.

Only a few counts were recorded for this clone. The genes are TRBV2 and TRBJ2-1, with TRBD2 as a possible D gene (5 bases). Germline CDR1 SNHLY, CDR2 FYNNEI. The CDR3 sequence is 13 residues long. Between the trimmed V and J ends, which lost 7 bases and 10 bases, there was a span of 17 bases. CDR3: CASIRPRGREQFF. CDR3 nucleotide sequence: TGTGCCAGCATACGGCCGAGAGGGCGCGAGCAGTTCTTC.

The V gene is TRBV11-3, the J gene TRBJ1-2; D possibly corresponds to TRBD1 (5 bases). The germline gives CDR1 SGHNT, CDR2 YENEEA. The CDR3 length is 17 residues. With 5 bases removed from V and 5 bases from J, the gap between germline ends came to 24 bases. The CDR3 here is CASSPSHKGGGVYGYTF. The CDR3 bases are TGTGCCAGCAGCCCATCGCACAAGGGAGGAGGGGTATATGGCTACACCTTC.

This CDR3 reads CASSLAGTTSTDTQYF. Written as DNA, the CDR3 is TGCGCCAGCAGCTTGGCCGGGACTACGAGCACAGATACGCAGTATTTT. The V and J genes are TRBV5-1 and TRBJ2-3, with 7 bases aligning to TRBD2. The CDR3 contains 16 residues. Trimming cost V 0 bases and J 0 bases; bases outside gene matches: 4. The germline V gene encodes CDR1 SGHRS and CDR2 YFSETQ. The full variable domain, its missing parts supplied by reference TRBV5-1 and TRBJ2-3, is KAGVTQTPRYLIKTRGQQVTLSCSPISGHRSVSWYQQTPGQGLQFLFEYFSETQRNKGNFPGRFSGRQFSNSRSEMNVSTLELGDSALYLCASSLAGTTSTDTQYFGPGTRLTVL.

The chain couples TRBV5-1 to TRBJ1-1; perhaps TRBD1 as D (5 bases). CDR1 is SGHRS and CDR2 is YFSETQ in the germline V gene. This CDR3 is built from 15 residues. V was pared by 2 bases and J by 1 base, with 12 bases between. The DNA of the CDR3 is TGCGCCAGCAGCTTTTTAGCAGGGCGGAACACTGAAGCTTTCTTT. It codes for CASSFLAGRNTEAFF. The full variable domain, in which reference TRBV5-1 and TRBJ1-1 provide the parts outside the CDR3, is KAGVTQTPRYLIKTRGQQVTLSCSPISGHRSVSWYQQTPGQGLQFLFEYFSETQRNKGNFPGRFSGRQFSNSRSEMNVSTLELGDSALYLCASSFLAGRNTEAFFGQGTRLTVV.

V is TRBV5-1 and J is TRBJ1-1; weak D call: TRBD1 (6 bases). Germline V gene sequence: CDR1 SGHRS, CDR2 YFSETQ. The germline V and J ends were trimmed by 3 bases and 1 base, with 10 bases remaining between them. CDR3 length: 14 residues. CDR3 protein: CASSWNRENTEAFF. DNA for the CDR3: TGCGCCAGCAGCTGGAACAGGGAGAACACTGAAGCTTTCTTT.

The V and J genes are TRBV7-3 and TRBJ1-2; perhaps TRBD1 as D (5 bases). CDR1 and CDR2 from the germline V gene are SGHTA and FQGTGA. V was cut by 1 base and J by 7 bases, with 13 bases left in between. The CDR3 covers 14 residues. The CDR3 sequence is CASSLIGQGGGYTF. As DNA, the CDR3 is TGTGCCAGCAGCTTAATTGGGCAGGGCGGTGGCTACACCTTC.

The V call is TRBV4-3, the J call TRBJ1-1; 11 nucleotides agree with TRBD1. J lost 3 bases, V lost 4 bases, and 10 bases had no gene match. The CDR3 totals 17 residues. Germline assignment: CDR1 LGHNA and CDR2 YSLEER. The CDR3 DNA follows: TGCGCCAGCAGCCGCGGACAGGGGGCCCTTTTGGACACTGAAGCTTTCTTT. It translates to CASSRGQGALLDTEAFF.

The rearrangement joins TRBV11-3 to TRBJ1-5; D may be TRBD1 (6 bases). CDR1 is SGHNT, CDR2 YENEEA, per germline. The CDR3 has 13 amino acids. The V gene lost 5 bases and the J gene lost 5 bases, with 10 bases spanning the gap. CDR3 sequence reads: CASSGDRYQPQHF. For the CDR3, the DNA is TGTGCCAGCAGCGGTGACAGGTATCAGCCCCAGCATTTT.

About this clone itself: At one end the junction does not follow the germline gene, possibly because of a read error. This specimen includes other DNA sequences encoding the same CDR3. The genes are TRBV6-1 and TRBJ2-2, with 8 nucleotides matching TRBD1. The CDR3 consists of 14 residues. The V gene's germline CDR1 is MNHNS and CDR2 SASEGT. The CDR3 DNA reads TGTGCCAGCAGTGAGGACAGGGTAATCGGGGAGCTGTTCTTT. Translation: CASSEDRVIGELFF.

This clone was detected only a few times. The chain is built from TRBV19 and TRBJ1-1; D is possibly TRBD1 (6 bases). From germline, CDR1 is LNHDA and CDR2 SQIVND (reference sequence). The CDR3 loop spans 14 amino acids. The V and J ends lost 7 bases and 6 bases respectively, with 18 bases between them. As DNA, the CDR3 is TGTGCCAGTACCGTACAGGGTCTAAGTGCTGAAGCTTTCTTT. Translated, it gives CASTVQGLSAEAFF.

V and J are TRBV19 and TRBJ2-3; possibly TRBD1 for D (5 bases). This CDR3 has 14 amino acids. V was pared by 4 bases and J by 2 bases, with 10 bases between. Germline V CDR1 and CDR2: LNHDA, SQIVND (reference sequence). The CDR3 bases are TGTGCCAGTAGTACCCGACAGTACACAGATACGCAGTATTTT. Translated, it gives CASSTRQYTDTQYF.

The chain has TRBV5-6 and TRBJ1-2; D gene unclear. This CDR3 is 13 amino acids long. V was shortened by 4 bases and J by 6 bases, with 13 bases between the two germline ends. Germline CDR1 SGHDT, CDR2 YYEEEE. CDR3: CASSHDRRDGYTF. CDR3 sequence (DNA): TGTGCCAGCAGCCACGACCGGCGGGATGGCTACACCTTC.

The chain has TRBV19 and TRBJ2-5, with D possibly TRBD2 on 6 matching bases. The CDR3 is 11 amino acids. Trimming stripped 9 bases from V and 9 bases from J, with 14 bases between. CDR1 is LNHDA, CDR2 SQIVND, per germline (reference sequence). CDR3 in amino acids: CASGSGLAQYF. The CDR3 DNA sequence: TGTGCCAGCGGTAGCGGCTTGGCCCAGTACTTC.